The 4 T cell receptor beta chains below were found in one sample sequenced in a study of blood T cell repertoires in COVID-19. Assay used: immunoSEQ multiplex PCR; TCRdb lists only in-frame clones, some missing. The sample has approximately 260,000 clones; more than 75% are singletons. The sequencing input was peripheral blood. Receptors originate from a woman aged 55-70 years with active or convalescent COVID-19.

This clone has a count of ten or more. The rearrangement links TRBV5-8 to TRBJ2-7; TRBD2 might be the D (5 bases). The ends were cut back, 2 bases at V and 4 bases at J, with 10 bases in the middle. Germline-derived CDR1 and CDR2 are SGHTS and YDEGEE. The CDR3 is 13 residues long. CDR3 coding DNA: TGTGCCAGCAGCTTCGGGGATCATTACGAGCAGTACTTC. Protein sequence: CASSFGDHYEQYF.

This clone was observed once. The chain combines TRBV5-8 with TRBJ1-3, with D perhaps matching TRBD1 (6 bases). The CDR3 sequence is 13 residues long. Trimming removed 2 bases from V and 3 bases from J, with 6 bases in between. The germline V gene encodes CDR1 SGHTS and CDR2 YDEGEE. The CDR3 DNA sequence: TGTGCCAGCAGCTTCAGGGGTGGAAACACCATATATTTT. Translated: CASSFRGGNTIYF.

This chain joins TRBV6-5 and TRBJ1-2; TRBD1 agrees at 7 bases. V shed 8 bases and J 4 bases; nucleotides not matched to a gene: 7. CDR1 is MNHEY, CDR2 SVGAGI, per germline. The CDR3 has 13 residues. The CDR3 DNA follows: TGTGCCAGCGCTCGACAGGGTGGCTATGGCTACACCTTC. The encoded protein is CASARQGGYGYTF.

The CDR3, as DNA: TGTGCCTGGAGTGTACAGGCAAATCAGCCCCAGCATTTT. Protein sequence: CAWSVQANQPQHF. The chain links TRBV30 to TRBJ1-5; possibly TRBD1 for D (5 bases). V was cut by 0 bases and J by 4 bases, with 7 bases left in between. Germline V gives CDR1 GTSNPN, CDR2 SVGIG (reference sequence). The CDR3 spans 13 residues.